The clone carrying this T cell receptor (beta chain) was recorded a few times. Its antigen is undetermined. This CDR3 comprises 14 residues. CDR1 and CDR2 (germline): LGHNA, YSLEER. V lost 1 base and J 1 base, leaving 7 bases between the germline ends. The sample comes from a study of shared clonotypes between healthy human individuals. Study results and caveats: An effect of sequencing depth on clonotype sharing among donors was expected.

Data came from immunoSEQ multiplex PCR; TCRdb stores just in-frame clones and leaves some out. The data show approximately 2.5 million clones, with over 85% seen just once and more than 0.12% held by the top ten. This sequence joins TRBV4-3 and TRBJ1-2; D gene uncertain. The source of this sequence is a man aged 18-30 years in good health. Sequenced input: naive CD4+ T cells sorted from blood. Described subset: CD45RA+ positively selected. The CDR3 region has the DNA TGCGCCAGCAGCCAAGCCGGATTTAACTATGGCTACACCTTC. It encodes CASSQAGFNYGYTF.